This paragraph covers one T cell receptor beta chain sequence. This clone was seen just once. The antigen it recognizes is unknown. No per-base quality is available; no much larger clone lies one base away. Library preparation used the immunoSEQ multiplex PCR assay. TCRdb took this table from immuneACCESS and kept in-frame rearrangements with V and J called. Such tables lack part of the clones; where checked against another copy, unresolved V genes explain under half of the gap, and the rest is unexplained. The sample has some 90,000 clones on record, about 88% of them singletons. 1.3% of the sample rests with the top ten. This sample is part of a study of control samples from healthy donors and cancer patients (dated by TCRdb to the early 2020s). Between the V and J ends, shortened by 4 bases and 4 bases respectively, the junction contains 12 bases. The cysteine opens and the phenylalanine closes a CDR3 of 14 amino acids. Kept here is only the CDR3 DNA, which spans 42 bases and is read in frame from base 1. In the germline V gene, CDR1 corresponds to SGHRS and CDR2 to YFSETQ.

The chain couples TRBV5-1 to TRBJ2-1; the D gene is perhaps TRBD1 or TRBD2, as each covers 5 bases. This receptor was taken from a woman aged 50 to 65 in good health. Sequenced: blood. The CDR3 reads CASSIGTRYNEQFF. The sequenced DNA is TGCGCCAGCAGCATCGGGACCCGATACAATGAGCAGTTCTTC.